This T cell receptor (beta chain) was identified during a study of blood T cell repertoires in COVID-19. Study in general: Sample material is recorded as cDNA or gDNA derived from T cells, B-cell-depleted T cells, or PBMCs.

Repertoires were generated with immunoSEQ multiplex PCR, while TCRdb's copy carries only in-frame clones and drops some. The table lists 100,000 to 150,000 clones, about 88% of them singletons, with around 2.4% in the top ten. CDR1 SNHLY and CDR2 FYNNEI come from the germline V gene. The J segment lost 4 bases and the V segment lost 5 bases, leaving 3 bases of the junction unmatched. The CDR3 sequence is 13 residues long. Source material: PBMCs or T cells enriched from blood (not recorded which). V and J are TRBV2 and TRBJ2-5; TRBD2 matches at 8 bases. The receptor comes from a man in his forties with acute COVID-19. CDR3 nucleotide sequence: TGTGCCAGCAGTCGGGGGGGCGGAGAGACCCAGTACTTC. Translated, it gives CASSRGGGETQYF.